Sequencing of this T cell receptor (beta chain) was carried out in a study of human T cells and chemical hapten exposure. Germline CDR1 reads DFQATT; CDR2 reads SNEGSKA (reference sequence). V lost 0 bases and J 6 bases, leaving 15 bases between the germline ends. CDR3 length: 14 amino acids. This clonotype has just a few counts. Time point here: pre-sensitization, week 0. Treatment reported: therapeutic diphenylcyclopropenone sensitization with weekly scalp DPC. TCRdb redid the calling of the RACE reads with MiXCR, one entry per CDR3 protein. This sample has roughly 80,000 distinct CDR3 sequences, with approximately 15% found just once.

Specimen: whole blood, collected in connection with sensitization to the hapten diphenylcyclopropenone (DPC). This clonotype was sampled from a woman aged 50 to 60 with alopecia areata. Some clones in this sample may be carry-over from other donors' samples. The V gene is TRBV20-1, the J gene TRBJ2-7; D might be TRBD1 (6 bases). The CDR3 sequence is CSARDGAGDREQYF. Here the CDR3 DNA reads TGCAGTGCTAGAGATGGTGCAGGGGACCGCGAGCAGTACTTC.